The entry below gives a single TCR beta chain sequence along with its context. Which antigen it targets is not known. Within one base of it there is no much larger clone, and no base qualities were kept. Reading the label with the study, this specimen's time point is: cycle 2 day 1 (C2D1) of nivolumab. Every trial patient had relapsed following autologous stem cell transplantation, and prior brentuximab vedotin exposure was what differed among cohorts A, B and C. The trial cohort comprised about 60 patients with relapsed/refractory classical Hodgkin lymphoma whose best overall responses were complete response, partial response or progressive disease. Single-agent nivolumab was administered to trial patients in the multi-cohort phase II CheckMate 205 trial. An independent review committee assessed best overall response by applying the 2007 International Working Group response criteria. Trial PBMCs were collected immediately before nivolumab initiation (C1D1) and during therapy at cycle 2 day 1 and cycle 4 day 1. Peripheral blood was collected in 8 mL Vacutainer Cell Preparation Tubes, from which PBMCs were isolated by centrifugation and then cryopreserved.

The data derive from a study of PD-1 blockade in classical Hodgkin lymphoma (dated by TCRdb to 2020 to 2022). Turning to the overall study: Nivolumab dosing was 3 mg/kg intravenously every 2 weeks, continuing until either disease progression or unacceptable toxicity. To define a peripheral blood immune signature of response to PD-1 blockade in classical Hodgkin lymphoma, the study combined TCR beta sequencing with CyTOF.

CDR1 and CDR2 are read off the germline V gene as SQVTM and ANQGSEA. V and J are truncated by 3 bases and 2 bases respectively, leaving an intervening sequence of 19 bases. The CDR3 has 16 amino acids, counting the end cysteine and phenylalanine. The CDR3 DNA has 48 bases and is translated from base 1. Genomic DNA was isolated using the Qiagen DNeasy kit from unsorted PBMCs as well as from negatively selected CD4+ and CD8+ fractions. Using primers that anneal to V and J segments, immunoSEQ multiplex PCR amplified the TCR beta CDR3 regions. A synthetic immune receptor repertoire was used to minimize amplification bias, and any remaining bias was removed computationally after sequencing. The paper's data handling went like this. Custom Python scripts were used to quantify repertoire diversity as the Shannon entropy index. Unsorted, CD4+ and CD8+ repertoires were analyzed separately, except for combined analyses in which CD4+ and CD8+ sequences were merged in silico. A clone counted as expanded when the clone's frequency after treatment rose at least 2-fold relative to C1D1, and clones undetected at baseline were given a pseudocount of 0.5. Clones with 0 or 1 copy at C1D1 were classified as singleton clones, and clones with 2 or more copies were classified as non-singleton clones. Clones expanded in unsorted samples were assigned a CD4+, CD8+ or unknown annotation through matching of protein sequences in sorted samples from the same patient. Wilcoxon tests on paired samples were used to test diversity changes from C1D1 to C4D1. What TCRdb holds here is the immuneACCESS table cut down to in-frame rearrangements. Part of the clones is not present; checked against another copy, under half of the missing clones reflect an unresolved V gene, and the others are unexplained. V and J calls and clone size follow that table, whereas D and trimming were derived from the DNA. A total of 37,000 or so clones appear in this sample, around 88% of them only once. In total, the top ten clones hold about 7.8% of the sample.

Here is what the overall study found, with its caveats: The study was restricted to a single clinical trial cohort, and the causes of repertoire differences, possibly disease activity or prior therapy, were left undefined. A significant rise by C4D1 was seen in CD4+ but not CD8+ TCR diversity (p=0.0027 vs p=0.16), with the rise being most apparent in complete responders (p=0.02). Among trial patients, those achieving complete response had baseline diversity similar to that of newly diagnosed patients, while diversity was significantly lower in partial responders and progressors. Lower diversity was seen in patients whose nivolumab began less than 1 year after ASCT, and these patients were left out of later analyses so that immune reconstitution would not confound the results. Baseline TCR diversity was reported as lower in newly diagnosed patients than in healthy donors, and lower still in relapsed/refractory patients.

The material was peripheral blood mononuclear cells (PBMCs), obtained before the second cycle of nivolumab. This receptor chain uses TRBV29-1 and TRBJ1-2; a tentative D match to TRBD1 spans 6 bases. This receptor was taken from a human donor with classical Hodgkin lymphoma. The CDR3 reads as follows: CSVDLDRNDFNYGYTF. The nucleotide sequence reads as follows: TGCAGCGTTGACTTGGACAGAAACGATTTCAACTATGGCTACACCTTC. Outside the CDR3, residues come from the reference TRBV29-1 and TRBJ1-2 proteins, so the full variable domain is: SAVISQKPSRDICQRGTSLTIQCQVDSQVTMMFWYRQQPGQSLTLIATANQGSEATYESGFVIDKFPISRPNLTFSTLTVSNMSPEDSSIYLCSVDLDRNDFNYGYTFGSGTRLTVV.